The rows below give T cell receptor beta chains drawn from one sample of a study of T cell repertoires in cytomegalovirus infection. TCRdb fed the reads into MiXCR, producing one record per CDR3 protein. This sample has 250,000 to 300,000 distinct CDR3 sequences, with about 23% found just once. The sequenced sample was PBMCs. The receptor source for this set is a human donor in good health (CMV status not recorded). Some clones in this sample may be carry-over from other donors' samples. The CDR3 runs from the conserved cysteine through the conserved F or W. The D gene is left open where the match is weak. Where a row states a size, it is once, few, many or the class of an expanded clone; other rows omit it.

CASSLRGGYTEAFF	TGTGCCAGCAGCTTAAGGGGTGGGTACACTGAAGCTTTCTTT	.	TRBV7-3	TRBJ1-1	many
CASSLVGTGTDTQYF	TGTGCCAGCAGTTTAGTCGGGACAGGCACAGATACGCAGTATTTT	TRBD1	TRBV28	TRBJ2-3	many
CSVGDRTYNEQFF	TGCAGCGTTGGGGACAGAACATACAATGAGCAGTTCTTC	TRBD1	TRBV29-1	TRBJ2-1	.
CSVDGPNTEAFF	TGCAGCGTTGACGGGCCGAACACTGAAGCTTTCTTT	.	TRBV29-1	TRBJ1-1	few
CASSLGVSGGTEQFF	TGTGCCAGCAGCTTAGGGGTTTCAGGGGGCACTGAGCAGTTCTTC	TRBD1	TRBV11-3	TRBJ2-1	many
CASSASGTIRAGYF	TGTGCCAGCAGCGCGTCCGGGACTATCCGCGCCGGGTACTTC	TRBD2	TRBV7-2	TRBJ2-7	many
CASSFPDKNIQYF	TGTGCCAGCAGCTTTCCGGACAAAAACATTCAGTACTTC	.	TRBV7-2	TRBJ2-4	many
CASSSGTAVYEQYF	TGTGCCAGCAGCTCCGGGACAGCGGTATACGAGCAGTACTTC	TRBD1	TRBV7-6	TRBJ2-7	many
CASSSSSGSRNEQFF	TGTGCCAGCAGCTCCTCTAGCGGGAGCCGGAATGAGCAGTTCTTC	TRBD2	TRBV7-2	TRBJ2-1	many
CSAREAQVAHEQYF	TGCAGTGCTAGAGAGGCGCAGGTTGCCCACGAGCAGTACTTC	.	TRBV20-1	TRBJ2-7	.
CASSLDRAGGYEQYF	TGCGCCAGCAGCTTGGATCGAGCGGGGGGCTACGAGCAGTACTTC	TRBD2	TRBV5-1	TRBJ2-7	.
CASSLTLAGVWNEQFF	TGTGCCAGCAGCTTAACCCTAGCGGGAGTATGGAATGAGCAGTTCTTC	TRBD2	TRBV7-3	TRBJ2-1	many
CASSGIAGNEQYF	TGTGCCAGTAGTGGTATAGCGGGGAACGAGCAGTACTTC	TRBD2	TRBV19	TRBJ2-7	.
CASMGSASSYNEQFF	TGTGCCAGCATGGGCAGCGCGAGCTCCTACAATGAGCAGTTCTTC	.	TRBV6-1	TRBJ2-1	many
CASSYGEAFSYEQYF	TGTGCCAGCAGTTATGGGGAGGCGTTCTCCTACGAGCAGTACTTC	.	TRBV28	TRBJ2-7	few
CASSESTGGLQTQYF	TGTGCCAGCAGTGAATCTACAGGGGGTTTACAGACCCAGTACTTC	TRBD1	TRBV6-1	TRBJ2-5	.
CSAREAATGDGYTF	TGCAGTGCTAGAGAGGCGGCAACCGGGGATGGCTACACCTTC	.	TRBV20-1	TRBJ1-2	few
CASSSARGWEQYF	TGTGCCAGCAGCTCCGCTAGGGGATGGGAGCAGTACTTC	.	TRBV7-2	TRBJ2-7	few
CASSPSSGSALKGEQYF	TGTGCCAGCAGCCCCTCTAGCGGGAGCGCCCTAAAGGGCGAGCAGTACTTC	TRBD2	TRBV7-8	TRBJ2-7	few
CASSSGGSGNTIYF	TGTGCCAGCAGTTCAGGGGGATCTGGAAACACCATATATTTT	TRBD1	TRBV28	TRBJ1-3	few
CASSYLQTVNTEAFF	TGTGCCAGCAGTTACCTCCAGACAGTAAACACTGAAGCTTTCTTT	.	TRBV6-6	TRBJ1-1	few
CASSLEGGLGGYTF	TGTGCCAGCAGCTTAGAGGGCGGACTAGGCGGCTACACCTTC	.	TRBV7-6	TRBJ1-2	.
CASSLASAGGNNEQFF	TGCGCCAGCAGCTTGGCTAGCGCAGGGGGTAACAATGAGCAGTTCTTC	.	TRBV5-1	TRBJ2-1	few
CASSLAGGVTTGELFF	TGTGCCAGCAGCTTAGCTGGAGGGGTGACCACCGGGGAGCTGTTTTTT	.	TRBV7-2	TRBJ2-2	many